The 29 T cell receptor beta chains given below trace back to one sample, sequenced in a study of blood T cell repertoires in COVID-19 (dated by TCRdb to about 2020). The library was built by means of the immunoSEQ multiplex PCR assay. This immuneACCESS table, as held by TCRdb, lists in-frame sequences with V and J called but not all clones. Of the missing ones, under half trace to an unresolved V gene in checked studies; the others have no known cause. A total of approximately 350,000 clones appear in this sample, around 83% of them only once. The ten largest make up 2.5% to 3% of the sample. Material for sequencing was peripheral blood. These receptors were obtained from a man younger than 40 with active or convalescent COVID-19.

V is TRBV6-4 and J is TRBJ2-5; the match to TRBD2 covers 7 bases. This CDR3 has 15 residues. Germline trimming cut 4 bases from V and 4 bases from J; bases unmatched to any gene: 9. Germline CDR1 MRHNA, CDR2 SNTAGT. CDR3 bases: TGTGCCAGCAGTGCGGAGCGGGGCGGGGTAGAGACCCAGTACTTC. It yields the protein CASSAERGGVETQYF.

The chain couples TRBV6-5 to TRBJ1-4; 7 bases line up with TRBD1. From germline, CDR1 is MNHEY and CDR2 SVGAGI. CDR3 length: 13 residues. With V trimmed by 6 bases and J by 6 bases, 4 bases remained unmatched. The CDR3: CASRRQGDEKLFF. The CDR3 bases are TGTGCCAGCAGGCGGCAGGGGGATGAAAAACTGTTTTTT.

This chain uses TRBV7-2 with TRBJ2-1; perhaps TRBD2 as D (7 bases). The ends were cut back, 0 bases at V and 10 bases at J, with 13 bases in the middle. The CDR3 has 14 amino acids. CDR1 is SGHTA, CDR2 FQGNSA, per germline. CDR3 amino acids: CASSLAGGRREQFF. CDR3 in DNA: TGTGCCAGCAGCTTAGCCGGGGGGCGACGAGAGCAGTTCTTC.

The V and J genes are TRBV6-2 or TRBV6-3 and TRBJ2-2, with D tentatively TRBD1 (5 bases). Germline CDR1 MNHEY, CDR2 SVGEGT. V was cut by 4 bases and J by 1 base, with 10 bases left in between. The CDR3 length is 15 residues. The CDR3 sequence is CASSFYGQNTGELFF. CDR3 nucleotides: TGTGCCAGCAGTTTCTACGGACAGAACACCGGGGAGCTGTTTTTT.

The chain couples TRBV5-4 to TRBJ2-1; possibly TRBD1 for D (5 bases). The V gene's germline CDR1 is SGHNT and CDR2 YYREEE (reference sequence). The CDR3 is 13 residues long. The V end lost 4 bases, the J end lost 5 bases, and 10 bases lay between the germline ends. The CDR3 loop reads CASSTGHDNEQFF. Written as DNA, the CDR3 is TGTGCCAGCAGCACCGGACACGACAATGAGCAGTTCTTC.

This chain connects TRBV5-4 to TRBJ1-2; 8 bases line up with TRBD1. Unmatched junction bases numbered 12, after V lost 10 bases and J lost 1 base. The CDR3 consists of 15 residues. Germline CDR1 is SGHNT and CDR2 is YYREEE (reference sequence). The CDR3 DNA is TGTGCCGCGGGGACAGGAGGCGGAATTAACTATGGCTACACCTTC. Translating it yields CAAGTGGGINYGYTF.

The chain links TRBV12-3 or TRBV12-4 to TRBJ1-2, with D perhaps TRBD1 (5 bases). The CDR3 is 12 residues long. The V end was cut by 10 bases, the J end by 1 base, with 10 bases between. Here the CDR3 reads CATTGDNYGYTF. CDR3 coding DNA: TGTGCCACCACGGGGGATAACTATGGCTACACCTTC.

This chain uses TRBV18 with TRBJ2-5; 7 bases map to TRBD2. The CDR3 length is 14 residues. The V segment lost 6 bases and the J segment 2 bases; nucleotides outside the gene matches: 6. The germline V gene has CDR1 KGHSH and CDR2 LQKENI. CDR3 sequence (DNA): TGTGCCAGCTCCCCGAACGGGAGGCAAGAGACCCAGTACTTC. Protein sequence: CASSPNGRQETQYF.

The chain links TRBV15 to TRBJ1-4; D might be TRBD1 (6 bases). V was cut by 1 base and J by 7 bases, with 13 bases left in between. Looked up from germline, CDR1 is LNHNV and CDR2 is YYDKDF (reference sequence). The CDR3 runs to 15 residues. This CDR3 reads CATSRGRQVGEKLFF. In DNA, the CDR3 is TGTGCCACCAGCAGAGGAAGACAGGTTGGTGAAAAACTGTTTTTT.

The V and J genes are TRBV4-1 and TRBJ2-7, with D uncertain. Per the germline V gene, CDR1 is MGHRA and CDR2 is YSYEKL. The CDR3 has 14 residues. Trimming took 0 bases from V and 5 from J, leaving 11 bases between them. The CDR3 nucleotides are TGCGCCAGCAGCCAAGAAGAGACGAGCGACGAGCAGTACTTC. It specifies CASSQEETSDEQYF.

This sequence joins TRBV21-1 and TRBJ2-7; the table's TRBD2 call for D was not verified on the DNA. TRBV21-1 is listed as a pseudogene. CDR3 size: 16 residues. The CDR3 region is CASSSFLAGDPSEQYF. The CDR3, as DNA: TGTGCCAGCAGCTCCTTCCTAGCGGGAGACCCCTCCGAGCAGTACTTC.

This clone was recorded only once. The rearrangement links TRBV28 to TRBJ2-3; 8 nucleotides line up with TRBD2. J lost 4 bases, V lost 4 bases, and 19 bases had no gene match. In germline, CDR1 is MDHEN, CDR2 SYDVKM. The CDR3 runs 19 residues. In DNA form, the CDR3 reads TGTGCCAGCAGTTCATCAAGGGCCACGAGCGGGAGTCGTGCAGATACGCAGTATTTT. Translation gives CASSSSRATSGSRADTQYF.

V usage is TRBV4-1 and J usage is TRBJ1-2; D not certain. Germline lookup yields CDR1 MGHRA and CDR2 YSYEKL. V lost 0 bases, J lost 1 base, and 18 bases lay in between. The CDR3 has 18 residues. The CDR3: CASSQDGLRSRSNYGYTF. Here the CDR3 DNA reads TGCGCCAGCAGCCAAGATGGGCTCAGGTCGAGAAGTAACTATGGCTACACCTTC.

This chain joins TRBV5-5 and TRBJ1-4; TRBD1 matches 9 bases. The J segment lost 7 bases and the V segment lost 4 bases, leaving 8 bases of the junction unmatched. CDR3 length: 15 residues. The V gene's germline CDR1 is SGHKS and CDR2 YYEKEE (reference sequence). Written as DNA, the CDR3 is TGTGCCAGCAGCGCAATCGGGACAGGGCGTGAAAAACTGTTTTTT. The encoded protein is CASSAIGTGREKLFF.

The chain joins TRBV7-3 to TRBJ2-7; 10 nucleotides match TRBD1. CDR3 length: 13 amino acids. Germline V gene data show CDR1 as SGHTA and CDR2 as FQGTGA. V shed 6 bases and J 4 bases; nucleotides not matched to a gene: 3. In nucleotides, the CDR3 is TGTGCCAGCAGTCGGGACAGGGGTTACGAGCAGTACTTC. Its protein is CASSRDRGYEQYF.

In DNA, the CDR3 is TGTGCCACCAGCAGACTAGATTCTGGTCAGTATTACAATCAGCCCCAGCATTTT. This gives the protein CATSRLDSGQYYNQPQHF. The V call is TRBV15, the J call TRBJ1-5; D call uncertain. Between the trimmed V and J ends, which lost 2 bases and 3 bases, there was a span of 20 bases. The germline V gene encodes CDR1 LNHNV and CDR2 YYDKDF (reference sequence). CDR3 length: 18 amino acids.

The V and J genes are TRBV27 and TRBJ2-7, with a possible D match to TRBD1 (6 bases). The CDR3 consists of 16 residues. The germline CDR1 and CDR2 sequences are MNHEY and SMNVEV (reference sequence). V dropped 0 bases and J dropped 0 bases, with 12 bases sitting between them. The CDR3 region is CASSLSQGWPSYEQYF. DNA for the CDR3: TGTGCCAGCAGTTTATCACAGGGATGGCCCTCCTACGAGCAGTACTTC.

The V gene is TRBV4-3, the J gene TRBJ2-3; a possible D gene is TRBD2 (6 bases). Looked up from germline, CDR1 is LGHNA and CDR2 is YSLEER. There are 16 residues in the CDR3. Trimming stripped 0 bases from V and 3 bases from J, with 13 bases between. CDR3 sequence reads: CASSQEGRAGTDTQYF. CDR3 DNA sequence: TGCGCCAGCAGCCAAGAAGGACGGGCGGGGACAGATACGCAGTATTTT.

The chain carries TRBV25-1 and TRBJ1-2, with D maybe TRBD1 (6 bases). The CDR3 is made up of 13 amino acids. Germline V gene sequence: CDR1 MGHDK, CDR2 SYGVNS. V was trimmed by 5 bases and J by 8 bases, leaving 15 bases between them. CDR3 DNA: TGTGCCAGCAGTCGGGGGGGCAGCGGAGGCTACACCTTC. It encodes CASSRGGSGGYTF.

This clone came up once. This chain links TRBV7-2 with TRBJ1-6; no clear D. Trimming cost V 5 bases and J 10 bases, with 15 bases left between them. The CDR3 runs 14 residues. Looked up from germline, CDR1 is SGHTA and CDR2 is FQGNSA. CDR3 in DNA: TGTGCCAGCAGCCCCGATCCGGCGCGGTCACCCCTCCACTTT. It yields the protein CASSPDPARSPLHF.

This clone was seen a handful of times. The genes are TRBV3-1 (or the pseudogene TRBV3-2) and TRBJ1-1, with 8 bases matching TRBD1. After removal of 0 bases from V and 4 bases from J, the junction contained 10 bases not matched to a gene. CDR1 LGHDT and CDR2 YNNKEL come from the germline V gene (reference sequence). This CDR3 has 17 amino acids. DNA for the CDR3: TGTGCCAGCAGCCAAGATCGCAGGGGGCTGGGGAGCACTGAAGCTTTCTTT. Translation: CASSQDRRGLGSTEAFF.

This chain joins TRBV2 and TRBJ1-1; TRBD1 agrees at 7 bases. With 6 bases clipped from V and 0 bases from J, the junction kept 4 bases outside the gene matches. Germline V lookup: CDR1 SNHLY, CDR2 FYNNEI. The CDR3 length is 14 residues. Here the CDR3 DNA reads TGTGCCAGCAGGACCGACAGGGTGAACACTGAAGCTTTCTTT. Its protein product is CASRTDRVNTEAFF.

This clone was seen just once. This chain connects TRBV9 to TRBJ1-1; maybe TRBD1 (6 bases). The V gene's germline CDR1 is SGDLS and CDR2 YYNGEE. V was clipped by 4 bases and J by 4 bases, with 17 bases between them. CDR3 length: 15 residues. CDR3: CASSFRAGVGTEAFF. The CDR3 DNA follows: TGTGCCAGCAGCTTTAGGGCAGGGGTAGGCACTGAAGCTTTCTTT.

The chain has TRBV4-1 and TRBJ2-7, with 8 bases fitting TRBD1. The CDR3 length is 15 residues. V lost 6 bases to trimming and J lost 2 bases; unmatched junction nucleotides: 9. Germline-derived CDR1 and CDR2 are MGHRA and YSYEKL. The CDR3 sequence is CASSRGQGGTYEQYF. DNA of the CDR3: TGCGCCAGCAGTCGCGGACAGGGAGGAACCTACGAGCAGTACTTC.

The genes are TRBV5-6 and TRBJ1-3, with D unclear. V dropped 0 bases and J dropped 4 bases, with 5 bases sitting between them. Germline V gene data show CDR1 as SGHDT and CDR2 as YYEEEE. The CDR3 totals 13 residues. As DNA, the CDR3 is TGTGCCAGCAGCTTGGGACTCGGAAACACCATATATTTT. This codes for CASSLGLGNTIYF.

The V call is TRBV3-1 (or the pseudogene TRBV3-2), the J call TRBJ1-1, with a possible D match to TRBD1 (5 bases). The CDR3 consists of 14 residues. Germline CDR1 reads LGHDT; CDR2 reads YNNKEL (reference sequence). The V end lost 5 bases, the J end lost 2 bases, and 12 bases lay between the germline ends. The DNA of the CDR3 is TGTGCCAGCAGCTCGGACACCACCAACACTGAAGCTTTCTTT. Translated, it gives CASSSDTTNTEAFF.

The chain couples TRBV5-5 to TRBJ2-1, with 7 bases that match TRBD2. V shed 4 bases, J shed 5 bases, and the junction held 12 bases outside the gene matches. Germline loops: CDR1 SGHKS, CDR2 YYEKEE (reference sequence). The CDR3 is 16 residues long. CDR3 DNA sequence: TGTGCCAGCAGCCCATTCCGCCTAGCGGAGAACAATGAGCAGTTCTTC. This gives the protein CASSPFRLAENNEQFF.

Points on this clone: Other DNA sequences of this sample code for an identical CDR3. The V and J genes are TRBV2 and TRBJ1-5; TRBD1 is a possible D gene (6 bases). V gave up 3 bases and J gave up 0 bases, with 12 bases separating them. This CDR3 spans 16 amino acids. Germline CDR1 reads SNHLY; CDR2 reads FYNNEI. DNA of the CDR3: TGTGCCAGCAGTGATTGGGGGGGCTATAGCAATCAGCCCCAGCATTTT. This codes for CASSDWGGYSNQPQHF.

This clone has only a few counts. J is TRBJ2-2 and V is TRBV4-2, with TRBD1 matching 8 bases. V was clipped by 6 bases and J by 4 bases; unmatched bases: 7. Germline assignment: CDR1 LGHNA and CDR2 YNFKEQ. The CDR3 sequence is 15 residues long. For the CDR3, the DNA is TGTGCCAGCAGGCGACAGGGGCGGACCACCGGGGAGCTGTTTTTT. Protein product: CASRRQGRTTGELFF.